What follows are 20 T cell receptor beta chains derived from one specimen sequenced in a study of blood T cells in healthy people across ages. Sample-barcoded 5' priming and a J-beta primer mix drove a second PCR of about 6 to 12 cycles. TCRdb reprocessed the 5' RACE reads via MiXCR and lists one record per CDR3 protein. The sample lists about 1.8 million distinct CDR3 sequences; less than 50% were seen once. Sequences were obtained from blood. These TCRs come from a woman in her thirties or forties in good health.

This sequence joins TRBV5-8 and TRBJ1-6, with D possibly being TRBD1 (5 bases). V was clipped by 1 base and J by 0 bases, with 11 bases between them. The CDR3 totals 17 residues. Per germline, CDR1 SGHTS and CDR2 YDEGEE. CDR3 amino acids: CASSLTGSGSYNSPLHF. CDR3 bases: TGTGCCAGCAGCTTGACAGGCTCCGGCTCCTATAATTCACCCCTCCACTTT.

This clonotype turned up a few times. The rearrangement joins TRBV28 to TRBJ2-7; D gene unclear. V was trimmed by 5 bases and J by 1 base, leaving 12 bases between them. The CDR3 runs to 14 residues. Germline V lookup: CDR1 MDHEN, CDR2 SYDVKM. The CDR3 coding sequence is TGTGCCAGCAGTCCCCGGAACCCTTCCTACGAGCAGTACTTC. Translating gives CASSPRNPSYEQYF.

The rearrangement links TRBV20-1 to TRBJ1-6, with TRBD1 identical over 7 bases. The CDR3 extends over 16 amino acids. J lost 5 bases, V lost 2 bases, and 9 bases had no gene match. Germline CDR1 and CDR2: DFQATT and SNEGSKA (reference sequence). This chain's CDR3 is CSARRSTGTHNSPLHF. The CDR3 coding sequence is TGCAGTGCTAGACGATCGACAGGGACGCATAATTCACCCCTCCACTTT.

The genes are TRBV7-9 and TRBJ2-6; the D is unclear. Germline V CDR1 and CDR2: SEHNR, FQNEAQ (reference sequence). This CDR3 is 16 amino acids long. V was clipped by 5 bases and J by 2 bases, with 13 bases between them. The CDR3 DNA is TGTGCCAGCAGCCTCATAGGTGGGGCTGGGGCCAACGTCCTGACTTTC. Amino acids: CASSLIGGAGANVLTF.

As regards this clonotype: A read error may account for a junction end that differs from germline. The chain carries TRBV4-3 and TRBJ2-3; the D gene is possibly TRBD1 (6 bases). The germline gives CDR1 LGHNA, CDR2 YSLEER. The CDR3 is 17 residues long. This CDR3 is CASSQEGPVGDTDTRYF. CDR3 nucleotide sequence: TGCGCCAGCAGCCAAGAGGGGCCGGTGGGGGACACAGATACGCGGTATTTT.

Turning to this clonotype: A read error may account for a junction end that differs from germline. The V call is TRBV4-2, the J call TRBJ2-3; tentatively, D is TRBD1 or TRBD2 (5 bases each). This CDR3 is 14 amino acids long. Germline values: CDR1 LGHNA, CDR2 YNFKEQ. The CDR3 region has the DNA TGTGCCTGCAGCCTGGGGGAGAGCACAGATACGCAGTATTTT. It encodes CACSLGESTDTQYF.

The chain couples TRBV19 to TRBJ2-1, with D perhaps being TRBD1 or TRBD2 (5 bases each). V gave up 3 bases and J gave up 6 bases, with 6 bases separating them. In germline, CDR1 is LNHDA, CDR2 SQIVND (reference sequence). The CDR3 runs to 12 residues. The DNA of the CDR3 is TGTGCCAGTAGTATGGGGGTCAATGAGCAGTTCTTC. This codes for CASSMGVNEQFF. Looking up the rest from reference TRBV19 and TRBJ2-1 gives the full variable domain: DGGITQSPKYLFRKEGQNVTLSCEQNLNHDAMYWYRQDPGQGLRLIYYSQIVNDFQKGDIAEGYSVSREKKESFPLTVTSAQKNPTAFYLCASSMGVNEQFFGPGTRLTVL.

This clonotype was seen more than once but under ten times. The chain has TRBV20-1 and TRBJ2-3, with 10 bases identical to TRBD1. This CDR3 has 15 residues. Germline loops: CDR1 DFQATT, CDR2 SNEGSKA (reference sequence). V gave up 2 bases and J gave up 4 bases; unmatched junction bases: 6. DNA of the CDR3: TGCAGTGCTAGACCGCGGGACAGGGGATCAGATACGCAGTATTTT. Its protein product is CSARPRDRGSDTQYF.

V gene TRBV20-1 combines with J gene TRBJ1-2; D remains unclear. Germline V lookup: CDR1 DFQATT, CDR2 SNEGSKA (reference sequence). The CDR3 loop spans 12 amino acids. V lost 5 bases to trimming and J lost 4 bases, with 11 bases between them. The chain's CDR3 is CSASRLFYGYTF. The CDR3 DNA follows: TGCAGTGCTTCCCGTTTATTCTATGGCTACACCTTC.

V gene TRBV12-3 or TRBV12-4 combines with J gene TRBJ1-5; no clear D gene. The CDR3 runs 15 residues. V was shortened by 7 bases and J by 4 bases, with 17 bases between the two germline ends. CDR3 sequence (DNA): TGTGCCAGCACCCTGGGCCCTCTGGGGAATCAGCCCCAGCATTTT. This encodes CASTLGPLGNQPQHF.

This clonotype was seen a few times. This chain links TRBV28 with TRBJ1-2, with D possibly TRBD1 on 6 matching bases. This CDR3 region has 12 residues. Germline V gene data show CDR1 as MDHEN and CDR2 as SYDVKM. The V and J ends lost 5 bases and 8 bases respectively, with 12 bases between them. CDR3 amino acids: CASSGETGGYTF. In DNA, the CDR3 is TGTGCCAGCAGTGGGGAGACAGGCGGCTACACCTTC.

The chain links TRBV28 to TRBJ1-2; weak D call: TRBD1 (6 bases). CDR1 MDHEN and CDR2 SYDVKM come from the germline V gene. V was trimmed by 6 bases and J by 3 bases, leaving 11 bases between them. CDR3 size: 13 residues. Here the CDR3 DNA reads TGTGCCAGCAGACAGGGAAGGGACTATGGCTACACCTTC. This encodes CASRQGRDYGYTF.

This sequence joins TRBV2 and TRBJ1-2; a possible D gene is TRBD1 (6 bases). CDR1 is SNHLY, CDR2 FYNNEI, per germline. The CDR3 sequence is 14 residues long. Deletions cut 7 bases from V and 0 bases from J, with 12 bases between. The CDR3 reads CASNTGRANYGYTF. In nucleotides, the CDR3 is TGTGCCAGCAATACAGGGCGTGCTAACTATGGCTACACCTTC.

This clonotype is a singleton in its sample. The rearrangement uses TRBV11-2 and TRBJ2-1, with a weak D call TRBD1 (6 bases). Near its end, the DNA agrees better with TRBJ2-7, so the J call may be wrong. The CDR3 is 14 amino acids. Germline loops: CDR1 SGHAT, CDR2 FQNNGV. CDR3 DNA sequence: TGTGCCAGCAGCTCTCAGGGGAGCAGGTATGAGCAGTACTTC. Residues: CASSSQGSRYEQYF.

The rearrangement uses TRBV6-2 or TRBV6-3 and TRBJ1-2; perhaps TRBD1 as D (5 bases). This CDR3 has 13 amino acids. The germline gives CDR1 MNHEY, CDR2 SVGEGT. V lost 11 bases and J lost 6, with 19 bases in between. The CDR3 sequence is CAARLGAKDGYTF. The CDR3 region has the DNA TGTGCCGCGCGCCTAGGGGCGAAGGATGGCTACACCTTC.

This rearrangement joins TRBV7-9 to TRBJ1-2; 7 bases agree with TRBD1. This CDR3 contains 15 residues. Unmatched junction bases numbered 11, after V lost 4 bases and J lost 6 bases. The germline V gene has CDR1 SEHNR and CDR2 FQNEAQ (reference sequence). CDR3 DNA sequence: TGTGCCAGCAGCTCCCGCCTACAGGGGTGGCATGGCTACACCTTC. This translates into CASSSRLQGWHGYTF. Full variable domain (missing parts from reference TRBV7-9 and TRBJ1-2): DTGVSQNPRHKITKRGQNVTFRCDPISEHNRLYWYRQTLGQGPEFLTYFQNEAQLEKSRLLSDRFSAERPKGSFSTLEIQRTEQGDSAMYLCASSSRLQGWHGYTFGSGTRLTVV.

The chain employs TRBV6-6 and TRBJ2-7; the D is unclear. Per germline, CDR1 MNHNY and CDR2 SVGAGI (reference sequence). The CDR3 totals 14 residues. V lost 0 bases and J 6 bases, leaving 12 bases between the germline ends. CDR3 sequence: CASSYSSLGSEQYF. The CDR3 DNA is TGTGCCAGCAGTTACTCGAGTCTAGGGTCCGAGCAGTACTTC.

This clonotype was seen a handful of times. The CDR3 is CATSSAGSGTDTQYF. The CDR3 region has the DNA TGTGCCACCAGCAGTGCGGGAAGTGGGACAGATACGCAGTATTTT. This chain joins TRBV24-1 and TRBJ2-3; D is perhaps TRBD2 (6 bases). Looked up from germline, CDR1 is KGHDR and CDR2 is SFDVKD. The CDR3 is 15 residues long. V was shortened by 7 bases and J by 3 bases, with 16 bases between the two germline ends.

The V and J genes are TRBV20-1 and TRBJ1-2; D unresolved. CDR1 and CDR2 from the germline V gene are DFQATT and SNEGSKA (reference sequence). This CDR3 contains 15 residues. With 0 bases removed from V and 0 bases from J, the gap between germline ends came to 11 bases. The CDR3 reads CSARDSEFPNYGYTF. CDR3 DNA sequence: TGCAGTGCTAGAGATTCAGAGTTCCCTAACTATGGCTACACCTTC.

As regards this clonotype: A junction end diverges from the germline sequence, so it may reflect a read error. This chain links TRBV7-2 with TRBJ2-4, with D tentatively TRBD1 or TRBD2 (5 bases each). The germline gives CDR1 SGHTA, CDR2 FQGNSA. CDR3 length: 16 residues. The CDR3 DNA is TGTGCCAGCAGCTTTCAGCCTCAGGGAGTGGGAAACATTGAGTACTTC. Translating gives CASSFQPQGVGNIEYF.